This TCR beta chain comes out of a study of long-term antiretroviral therapy in people with HIV. For this clone: What it binds is not known.

Study-level findings and limits: Post-ART, diversity grew, though it stayed under transplant donor control levels.

The immunoSEQ assay was v3.0, run at survey level. Produced via immunoSEQ multiplex PCR; TCRdb's table is partial and in-frame only. The repertoire holds 23,000 or so clones, with just over 90% as singletons. The input for sequencing was unsorted PBMCs, taken 7.6 years after starting antiretroviral therapy. The source is a woman aged 40 to 50 with HIV.

The CDR3 protein is CASRPGGGLMYEQYF. The CDR3 nucleotides are TGTGCCAGCAGACCCGGGGGGGGGCTAATGTACGAGCAGTACTTC. This chain links TRBV6-5 with TRBJ2-7, with 8 bases aligning to TRBD2. With V trimmed by 6 bases and J by 4 bases, 11 bases remained unmatched. The CDR3 spans 15 residues. Germline CDR1 and CDR2: MNHEY and SVGAGI.